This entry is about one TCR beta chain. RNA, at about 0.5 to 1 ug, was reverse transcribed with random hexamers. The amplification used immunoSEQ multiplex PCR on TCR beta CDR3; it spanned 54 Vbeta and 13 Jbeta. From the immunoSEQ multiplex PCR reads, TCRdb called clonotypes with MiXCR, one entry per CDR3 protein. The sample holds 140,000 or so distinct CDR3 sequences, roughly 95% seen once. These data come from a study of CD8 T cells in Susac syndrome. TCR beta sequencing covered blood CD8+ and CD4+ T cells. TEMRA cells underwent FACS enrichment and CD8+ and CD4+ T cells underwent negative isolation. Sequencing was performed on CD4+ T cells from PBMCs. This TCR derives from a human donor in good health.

CDR3 amino acids: CASSLGDRVNQPQHF. DNA for the CDR3: TGCGCCAGCAGCTTGGGAGACAGGGTCAATCAGCCCCAGCATTTT. This chain uses TRBV5-1 with TRBJ1-5; 7 bases align to TRBD1. Germline loops: CDR1 SGHRS, CDR2 YFSETQ. The ends lost 0 bases at V and 3 bases at J; junction bases unmatched: 3. The CDR3 loop spans 15 amino acids.